The 3 T cell receptor beta chains below come from one sample, sequenced in a study of healthy donors' naive CD4 and CD8 T cells. Each TCR library used about 500 ng of total RNA and a linear amplification protocol. TCRdb reanalysed the reads using MiXCR and keeps one entry per CDR3 protein. The table has approximately 180,000 distinct CDR3 sequences, around 70% seen once; the top ten hold roughly 2.4%. Sequenced sample: naive CD4+ and CD8+ T cells sorted from blood, pooled from several donors. The receptors stem from a pool of human donors in good health; the sample pools cells from several healthy donors.

V and J are TRBV30 and TRBJ2-7; 8 bases are a match to TRBD2. Trimming took 4 bases from V and 4 from J; bases not matched to a gene: 6. The germline V gene encodes CDR1 GTSNPN and CDR2 SVGIG (reference sequence). The CDR3 spans 13 residues. DNA for the CDR3: TGTGCCTGGAATGAAGCGGGAGTGTACGAGCAGTACTTC. As protein: CAWNEAGVYEQYF. The complete variable domain, with remaining parts taken from reference TRBV30 and TRBJ2-7, reads SQTIHQWPATLVQPVGSPLSLECTVEGTSNPNLYWYRQAAGRGLQLLFYSVGIGQISSEVPQNLSASRPQDRQFILSSKKLLLSDSGFYLCAWNEAGVYEQYFGPGTRLTVT.

CDR3 protein: CASSLSGSPYEQYF. CDR3 DNA sequence: TGTGCCAGCAGTTTATCGGGCAGCCCCTACGAGCAGTACTTC. The V call is TRBV27, the J call TRBJ2-7; no definite D call. Germline CDR1 and CDR2: MNHEY and SMNVEV (reference sequence). This CDR3 has 14 residues. V was shortened by 0 bases and J by 2 bases, with 8 bases between the two germline ends.

This clonotype was counted only a few times. J is TRBJ2-2 and V is TRBV30, with 9 bases that match TRBD2. CDR1 is GTSNPN and CDR2 is SVGIG in the germline V gene (reference sequence). Trimming took 3 bases from V and 1 from J; bases not matched to a gene: 6. The CDR3 length is 16 residues. The CDR3 DNA is TGTGCCTGGAGACGACTAGCGGAAAGGAACACCGGGGAGCTGTTTTTT. Amino acids: CAWRRLAERNTGELFF.